This T cell receptor (beta chain) stems from a study of TIL therapy for anti-PD-1-resistant metastatic lung cancer. Time point defined: pre-treatment sample, taken before nivolumab and TIL therapy. Germline CDR1 is MNHEY and CDR2 is SVGAGI. There are 15 residues in the CDR3. V was shortened by 1 base and J by 3 bases, with 11 bases between the two germline ends. The immunoSEQ assay was v3. Only in-frame clones appear in the TCRdb table, and some are missing; sequencing was by immunoSEQ multiplex PCR. This sample carries around 30,000 clones, 74% of them seen once, and the ten largest clones take 2.7%.

This clonotype was obtained from a woman between 25 and 80 years old with non-small cell lung cancer. The chain recombines TRBV6-5 with TRBJ2-3, with D possibly being TRBD1 or TRBD2 (6 bases each). The source was blood, collected at baseline. In DNA form, the CDR3 reads TGTGCCAGCAGTTACTACGGAGGGGGGACAGATACGCAGTATTTT. Protein: CASSYYGGGTDTQYF.